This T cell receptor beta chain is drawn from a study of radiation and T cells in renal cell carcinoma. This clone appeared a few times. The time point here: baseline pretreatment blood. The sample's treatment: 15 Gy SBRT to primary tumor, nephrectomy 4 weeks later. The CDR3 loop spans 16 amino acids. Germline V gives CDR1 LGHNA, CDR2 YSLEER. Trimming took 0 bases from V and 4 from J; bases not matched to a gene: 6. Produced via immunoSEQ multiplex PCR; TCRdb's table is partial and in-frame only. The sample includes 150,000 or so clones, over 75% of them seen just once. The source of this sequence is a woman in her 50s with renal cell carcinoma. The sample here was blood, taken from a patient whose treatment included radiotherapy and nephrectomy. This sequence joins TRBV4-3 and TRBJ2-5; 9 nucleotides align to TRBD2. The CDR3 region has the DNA TGCGCCAGCAGCCAAGACTGGCGGGGGGGGTCAGAGACCCAGTACTTC. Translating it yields CASSQDWRGGSETQYF.